This T cell receptor beta chain was captured in a study of cytomegalovirus exposure and HLA in healthy donors. As for the study in general: Roughly 80 million unique TCRs from HLA-typed donors made up an early data release. Study results and caveats: A later analysis reported that several of the most significant clusters appeared to be linked to common viral pathogens, among them Epstein-Barr virus. In a later analysis, at a false discovery rate of 0.05, roughly 17,000 TCR beta sequences matched HLA alleles. With later analysis, a missense DCLRE1C variant became linked to TCR beta V- and J-gene trimming.

A remark on this clone: Its antigen is unknown.

With 60 Vbeta and 13 Jbeta primers, the PCR was carried out. TCRdb keeps only in-frame clones here, not all; method: immunoSEQ multiplex PCR. The sample carries about 120,000 clones, roughly 80% recorded once. Germline V gene lookup returns CDR1 LGHNA and CDR2 YNFKEQ. V lost 0 bases to trimming and J lost 5 bases; unmatched junction nucleotides: 18. The CDR3 totals 20 residues. Sequenced sample: PBMCs. This rearrangement joins TRBV4-2 to TRBJ1-4; TRBD1 aligns across 7 bases. The receptor's source is a man between 25 and 39 years old in good health and CMV-seropositive. The CDR3 coding sequence is TGTGCCAGCAGCCAAGATCCAAGTCCCCCCGGCGGGACAGTAAATGAAAAACTGTTTTTT. Translation: CASSQDPSPPGGTVNEKLFF.